The clone carrying this TCR beta chain was detected a few times. Its specificity is unknown. This specimen belongs to a study of beta chain features in type 1 diabetes. Reverse transcription of all isolated RNA meant that expressed TCRB transcripts were sequenced. Using immunoSEQ multiplex PCR, the repertoire was profiled, and TCRdb retains in-frame clones only, with some absent. The top ten hold over 0.95% of the sample, which has 310,000 or so clones, about a tenth seen once. V lost 1 base and J 2 bases, leaving 8 bases between the germline ends. Germline lookup yields CDR1 MGHRA and CDR2 YSYEKL. The CDR3 is made up of 15 amino acids. Study results and limitations: Type 1 diabetes patients had moderately but significantly shorter TCRB CDR3s in all four CD4+ subsets.

The sample was central memory CD4+ T cells from blood. J is TRBJ1-4 and V is TRBV4-1; D remains ambiguous. The sequence derives from a man aged 30 to 39 with type 1 diabetes. The CDR3 region has the DNA TGCGCCAGCAGCCAAGGGTCAAGTACTAATGAAAAACTGTTTTTT. This gives the protein CASSQGSSTNEKLFF.